The source of this T cell receptor beta chain is a study of blood T cell repertoires in COVID-19. Across the whole study: PBMCs, B-cell-depleted T cells, or T cells were the source of the cDNA or gDNA that made up the material.

Trimming removed 6 bases from V and 0 bases from J; junction bases left unmatched: 2. CDR3 length equals 14 residues. Looked up from germline, CDR1 is MRHNA and CDR2 is SNTAGT. How the authors handled the data: Amplification with reference gene primers provided the estimates of nucleated cell counts. Clones were read by immunoSEQ multiplex PCR, and TCRdb kept only the in-frame ones, dropping some. V, J and clone size reflect that table, while D and trimming were determined from the DNA. The repertoire holds roughly 39,000 clones, with around 91% as singletons. The sample holds a few counts of this clone.

The chain links TRBV6-4 to TRBJ2-3, with TRBD2 matching over 8 bases. The sequencing sample was made of peripheral blood. The clonotype was recovered from a man aged 25 to 45 with active or convalescent COVID-19. The CDR3 spells CASSGGASTDTQYF. The CDR3 DNA sequence: TGTGCCAGCAGCGGGGGGGCTAGCACAGATACGCAGTATTTT.